The T cell receptor beta chain under discussion was sequenced for a study of T cell changes during pregnancy in multiple sclerosis. Assay used: immunoSEQ multiplex PCR; TCRdb lists only in-frame clones, some missing. Here the sample spans about 38,000 clones, around 90% being singletons. CDR3 size: 13 residues. CDR1 GTSNPN and CDR2 SVGIG come from the germline V gene (reference sequence). V lost 0 bases and J lost 14; bases outside the gene matches: 9. The TCR was taken from a female donor in good health, enrolled as a control in a pregnancy study. Sample: CD4+ T cells from peripheral blood mononuclear cells, taken after pregnancy. This chain joins TRBV30 and TRBJ2-1, with 8 bases identical to TRBD2. The CDR3 DNA sequence: TGTGCCTGGAGTGTGCGCCCCGTCGGGGGGGAGTTCTTC. This translates into CAWSVRPVGGEFF.